The entry that follows covers one TCR beta chain sequence. This sample is part of a study of chemoradiotherapy in HPV16-positive cancers. TCRdb's table, derived via immunoSEQ multiplex PCR, lists solely in-frame clones and lacks some. The sample has more than 5,000 clones; 85% to 90% are singletons. V dropped 3 bases and J dropped 0 bases, with 9 bases sitting between them. The germline V gene has CDR1 MDHEN and CDR2 SYDVKM. The CDR3 is 15 residues long. This TCR was sampled from a human donor with HPV-associated anogenital cancer. The material sequenced was blood, taken from a patient who underwent chemoradiotherapy. V and J are TRBV28 and TRBJ2-4, with D perhaps matching TRBD1 (6 bases). The CDR3 bases are TGTGCCAGCAGTTTGACAGGCTCAGCCAAAAACATTCAGTACTTC. Amino acids: CASSLTGSAKNIQYF.